This T cell receptor beta chain appears in the sequencing data of a study of blood T cell repertoires in COVID-19. Germline-derived CDR1 and CDR2 are SGHRS and YFSETQ. The CDR3 has 15 amino acids. After removal of 0 bases from V and 3 bases from J, the junction contained 2 bases not matched to a gene. In the study's own analysis: Reference gene primers were amplified, and this amplification served to estimate nucleated cell counts. Profiling relied on immunoSEQ multiplex PCR, and the TCRdb table lists in-frame clones only, not all of them. That table furnishes V, J and clone size, whereas the DNA furnished D and trimming. The sample lists 150,000 to 180,000 clones, 88% occurring once.

Sequencing used peripheral blood. This sequence was found in a woman in her sixties or seventies with acute or convalescent COVID-19. The chain joins TRBV5-1 to TRBJ2-1; TRBD1 aligns across 8 bases. This chain's CDR3 is CASSLGGTGYNEQFF. As DNA, the CDR3 is TGCGCCAGCAGCTTGGGGGGGACAGGCTACAATGAGCAGTTCTTC.